Ten or more counts support the clone carrying this T cell receptor beta chain. With 5 bases removed from V and 7 bases from J, the gap between germline ends came to 11 bases. From germline, CDR1 is SEHNR and CDR2 FQNEAQ (reference sequence). The CDR3 consists of 13 residues. This specimen comes from a study of T cells in Graves' hyperthyroidism and ophthalmopathy. There were TCR beta CDR3 regions amplified from RNA transcripts. The study used the HTBI primer set for a first-round RT-PCR of the TCR CDR3. TCRdb reprocessed the multiplex PCR reads with MiXCR, giving one entry per CDR3 protein. The profile shows 450,000 to 600,000 distinct CDR3 sequences, around 13% of them singletons.

This clonotype was sampled from a woman between 35 and 50 years old with Graves' hyperthyroidism. The chain joins TRBV7-9 to TRBJ1-4, with no clear D. Sequenced input: blood. DNA of the CDR3: TGTGCCAGCAGCCTACCCCCGGGTGAAAAACTGTTTTTT. It specifies CASSLPPGEKLFF.